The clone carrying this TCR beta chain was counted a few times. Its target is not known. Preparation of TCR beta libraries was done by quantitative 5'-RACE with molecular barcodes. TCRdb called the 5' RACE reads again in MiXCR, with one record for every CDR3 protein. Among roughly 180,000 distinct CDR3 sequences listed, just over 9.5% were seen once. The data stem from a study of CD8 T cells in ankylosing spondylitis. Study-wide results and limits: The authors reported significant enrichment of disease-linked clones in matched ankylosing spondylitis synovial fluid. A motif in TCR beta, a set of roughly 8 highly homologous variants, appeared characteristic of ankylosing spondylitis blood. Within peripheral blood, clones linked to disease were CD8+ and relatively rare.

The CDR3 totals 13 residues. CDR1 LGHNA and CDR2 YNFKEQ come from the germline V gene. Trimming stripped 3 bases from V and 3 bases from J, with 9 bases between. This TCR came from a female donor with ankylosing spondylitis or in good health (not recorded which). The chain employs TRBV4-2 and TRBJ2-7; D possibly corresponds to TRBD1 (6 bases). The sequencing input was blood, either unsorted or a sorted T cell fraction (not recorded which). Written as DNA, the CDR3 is TGTGCCAGCAGCCACGCAGGGGACTACGAGCAGTACTTC. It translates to CASSHAGDYEQYF.